This is a list of T cell receptor beta chains from one sample in a study of EBV T-cell therapy then PD-1 blockade in nasopharyngeal carcinoma. The antigens these receptors bind are not known. Data came from immunoSEQ multiplex PCR; TCRdb stores just in-frame clones and leaves some out. The sample holds 20,000 to 25,000 clones; approximately 79% are singletons and the top ten take more than 25%. Here the sequenced sample was CD8+ T cells from blood, taken at roughly day 250 from a patient whose treatment included autologous EBV-specific T cells and nivolumab. Source of these receptors: a man in his forties with nasopharyngeal carcinoma. Each CDR3 is given with its conserved first and last residue. The D gene is left open where the match is weak. Clone size is stated in some rows and not others, as once, few, many or a class when expanded.

V	D	size	J	DNA	CDR3
TRBV7-8	TRBD1	NA	TRBJ1-6	TGTGCCAGCAGCTTAGGGGCAGGGGGCGCCGATAATTCACCCCTCCACTTT	CASSLGAGGADNSPLHF
TRBV9	NA	many	TRBJ1-1	TGTGCCAGCAGCGTTCAGGGTCGAACTGAAGCTTTCTTT	CASSVQGRTEAFF
TRBV5-5	TRBD1	NA	TRBJ1-1	TGTGCCAGCAGCTACCGCAGGGGGCAGGGGAACACTGAAGCTTTCTTT	CASSYRRGQGNTEAFF
TRBV6-2/TRBV6-3	NA	NA	TRBJ2-3	TGTGCCAGCAGTAACTCACAGGGACCAGATACGCAGTATTTT	CASSNSQGPDTQYF
TRBV30	TRBD1	NA	TRBJ1-2	TGTGCCTGGAGTTCCGTCGGACAGGGCCCCTATGGCTACACCTTC	CAWSSVGQGPYGYTF
TRBV6-5	NA	few	TRBJ1-1	TGTGCCAGCAGTTCCGGGAGGAGTACCTTTGAAGCTTTCTTT	CASSSGRSTFEAFF
TRBV6-5	NA	NA	TRBJ2-2	TGTGCCAGCAGGCCCGTTGGGGGGGAGCTGTTTTTT	CASRPVGGELFF
TRBV3-1/TRBV3-2	NA	NA	TRBJ2-7	TGTGCCAGCAGCCAAGTTCCACGGGACATCCTCTACGAGCAGTACTTC	CASSQVPRDILYEQYF
TRBV9	NA	NA	TRBJ1-1	TGTGCCAGCAGCGTAGGATACGGGAGGGACACTGAAGCTTTCTTT	CASSVGYGRDTEAFF
TRBV6-5	NA	NA	TRBJ2-6	TGTGCCAGCAGTTATGGCAGGGGGGGAGCCAACGTCCTGACTTTC	CASSYGRGGANVLTF
TRBV20-1	NA	NA	TRBJ1-6	TGCAGTGCTAGTGATTCCGATACCCCCTCCTATAATTCACCCCTCCACTTT	CSASDSDTPSYNSPLHF
TRBV6-4	TRBD2	NA	TRBJ2-7	TGTGCCAGCACCACAGTGTTTCGGGGGGGAGGCTACGAGCAGTACTTC	CASTTVFRGGGYEQYF
TRBV7-3	NA	medium-sized	TRBJ2-7	TGTGCCAGCAGCTTCTACGCCTCCAACGAGCAGTACTTC	CASSFYASNEQYF
TRBV2	NA	NA	TRBJ2-3	TGTGCCAGCAGCCTAGGGGGAGCCACAGATACGCAGTATTTT	CASSLGGATDTQYF
TRBV18	TRBD1	large	TRBJ1-2	TGTGCCAGCTCAGCCAGCGACAGGGGAGGGAGTATGGACTATGGCTACACCTTC	CASSASDRGGSMDYGYTF
TRBV4-1	NA	NA	TRBJ1-1	TGCGCCAGCAGCCAAGATCGCTTTGGTGGAACTGAAGCTTTCTTT	CASSQDRFGGTEAFF
TRBV15	NA	NA	TRBJ1-4	TGTGCCACCAGCAGAGATTTTGGAACAGGGAATGAAAAACTGTTTTTT	CATSRDFGTGNEKLFF
TRBV30	NA	few	TRBJ1-1	TGTGCCTGGAGTAGGCCGGGGGGCACTGAAGCTTTCTTT	CAWSRPGGTEAFF
TRBV27	NA	few	TRBJ1-6	TGTGCCAGCAGTAACTTTAATTCACCCCTCCACTTT	CASSNFNSPLHF
TRBV7-9	NA	NA	TRBJ2-1	TGTGCCAGCAGCCCGGGGGATTTTGGTAATGAGCAGTTCTTC	CASSPGDFGNEQFF
TRBV28	NA	once	TRBJ2-3	TGTGCCAGCAGTTTAGGACAGAGGAGCACAGATACGCAGTATTTT	CASSLGQRSTDTQYF
TRBV27	NA	NA	TRBJ1-2	TGTGCCAGCAGTGGGACATCCGTTTATGGCTACACCTTC	CASSGTSVYGYTF
TRBV6-2/TRBV6-3	NA	NA	TRBJ1-3	TGTGCCAGCAGTTACCTGCTAAGCTCTGGAAACACCATATATTTT	CASSYLLSSGNTIYF
TRBV27	NA	NA	TRBJ2-1	TGTGCCAGCAGTTTAGGTAGCGGCACCTACAATGAGCAGTTCTTC	CASSLGSGTYNEQFF
TRBV6-5	TRBD2	large	TRBJ2-3	TGTGCCACGCGACTTCTAGCGGGGGGCTTAGATACGCAGTATTTT	CATRLLAGGLDTQYF
TRBV25-1	NA	few	TRBJ1-6	TGTGCCAGCAGTGAACAGGGAGGAAGCTCACCCCTCCACTTT	CASSEQGGSSPLHF
TRBV3-1/TRBV3-2	NA	NA	TRBJ2-7	TGTGCCAGCAGCCAAGATGCGCGGGCGGCCTACGAGCAGTACTTC	CASSQDARAAYEQYF
TRBV4-3	NA	NA	TRBJ1-5	TGCGCCAGCAGCCAAGATGCGGCTGCTTATAGCAATCAGCCCCAGCATTTT	CASSQDAAAYSNQPQHF
TRBV7-6	TRBD2	NA	TRBJ2-5	TGTGCCAGCAGCGTCCCTAGGGCCGGGGGGGAGACCCAGTACTTC	CASSVPRAGGETQYF
TRBV6-5	TRBD1	NA	TRBJ2-1	TGTGCCAGCGCGATGCCCTGGGACAGGAACAATGAGCAGTTCTTC	CASAMPWDRNNEQFF
TRBV6-2/TRBV6-3	NA	NA	TRBJ2-2	TGTGCCAGCAGTTACCAAGGAATATCGATGGCCGGGGAGCTGTTTTTT	CASSYQGISMAGELFF
TRBV7-9	NA	once	TRBJ2-7	TGTGCCAGCAGGACAATAGGGAACGGTGAGCAGTACTTC	CASRTIGNGEQYF
TRBV7-9	TRBD1	few	TRBJ1-1	TGTGCCAGCAGCCCCCGACAGGGGGACACTGAAGCTTTCTTT	CASSPRQGDTEAFF
TRBV6-1	TRBD2	few	TRBJ2-1	TGTGCCAGCAGTGAAGAAGTAGCGGGGGACAATGAGCAGTTCTTC	CASSEEVAGDNEQFF
TRBV7-6	NA	NA	TRBJ2-5	TGTGCCAGCAGCGCAAAAGGGACCGGGAACCAAGAGACCCAGTACTTC	CASSAKGTGNQETQYF
TRBV4-1	NA	few	TRBJ2-7	TGCGCCAGCAGCCAAGAACGGGCCGCCACCTACGAGCAGTACTTC	CASSQERAATYEQYF
TRBV20-1	NA	NA	TRBJ2-7	TGCAGTGCTAGTGCGTGGGCCCTAAGCTCCTACGAGCAGTACTTC	CSASAWALSSYEQYF
TRBV11-2	NA	NA	TRBJ1-5	TGTGCCAGCAGCTTAGGGGGGAACCTCAATCAGCCCCAGCATTTT	CASSLGGNLNQPQHF
TRBV5-1	TRBD2	NA	TRBJ2-1	TGCGCCAGCAGCTTGGGGCCTAGCGGGTACAATGAGCAGTTCTTC	CASSLGPSGYNEQFF
TRBV4-3	TRBD1	NA	TRBJ1-4	TGCGCCAGCAGCCAATACAGGGGGGCTAATGAAAAACTGTTTTTT	CASSQYRGANEKLFF
TRBV6-2/TRBV6-3	NA	NA	TRBJ2-7	TGTGCCAGCAGTTACCCGAGGGTGCTCTCCTACGAGCAGTACTTC	CASSYPRVLSYEQYF
TRBV10-3	NA	NA	TRBJ1-5	TGTGCCATCAGCGATGACACAGGGATTAGCAATCAGCCCCAGCATTTT	CAISDDTGISNQPQHF
TRBV15	TRBD1	NA	TRBJ1-6	TGTGCCACCAGCAGGGACAGGGTGTTCAATTCACCCCTCCACTTT	CATSRDRVFNSPLHF
TRBV27	TRBD1	NA	TRBJ1-2	TGTGCCAGCAGTCCATCTGCCGGGACAGCCTATGGCTACACCTTC	CASSPSAGTAYGYTF
TRBV14	NA	large	TRBJ1-2	TGTGCCAGCAGCCAAGTTCAACGGGACTATGGCTACACCTTC	CASSQVQRDYGYTF
TRBV27	NA	NA	TRBJ1-5	TGTGCCAGCAGTCCCCCGGGCTACCCTCCCCAGCATTTT	CASSPPGYPPQHF
TRBV4-1	NA	once	TRBJ2-3	TGCGCCAGCAGCCAGCGCATGGCAGATACGCAGTATTTT	CASSQRMADTQYF
TRBV19	NA	NA	TRBJ1-2	TGTGCCAGTAGTACCAACAGCGAATTCCGCTATGGCTACACCTTC	CASSTNSEFRYGYTF
TRBV7-2	NA	NA	TRBJ2-1	TGTGCCAGCAGCCCTTCGGGGAAGCGGCGATACAATGAGCAGTTCTTC	CASSPSGKRRYNEQFF
TRBV7-8	TRBD1	NA	TRBJ2-2	TGTGCCAGCAGCCCGCACCGAGGACAGGGAACGGCCACCGGGGAGCTGTTTTTT	CASSPHRGQGTATGELFF
TRBV5-6	NA	NA	TRBJ2-5	TGTGCCAGCAGCTTGGTGGAGTACCAAGAGACCCAGTACTTC	CASSLVEYQETQYF
TRBV7-8	TRBD2	NA	TRBJ2-1	TGTGCCAGCAGAAGAGAATGGTTACCGGGACTAGGGAGTTCCTACAATGAGCAGTTCTTC	CASRREWLPGLGSSYNEQFF
TRBV9	NA	NA	TRBJ2-1	TGTGCCAGCAGCGAAACAGGATTCTACAATGAGCAGTTCTTC	CASSETGFYNEQFF
TRBV9	NA	NA	TRBJ1-5	TGTGCCAGCAGCGTAGACGGGCGGACGAGTCAGCCCCAGCATTTT	CASSVDGRTSQPQHF
TRBV4-3	NA	NA	TRBJ1-6	TGCGCCAGCAGCCAAGATTATTCCAGTAATAATTCACCCCTCCACTTT	CASSQDYSSNNSPLHF
TRBV5-4	TRBD2	NA	TRBJ2-1	TGTGCCAGCAGCTTGGTGGCGGGGGGGCACAATGAGCAGTTCTTC	CASSLVAGGHNEQFF
TRBV30	NA	NA	TRBJ1-4	TGTGCCTGGAGTGTACACCGGGGAGAAAAACTGTTTTTT	CAWSVHRGEKLFF
TRBV6-6	TRBD1	few	TRBJ1-5	TGTGCCAGCAGTCTCTACAGGGGGCGCATGAACAATCAGCCCCAGCATTTT	CASSLYRGRMNNQPQHF
TRBV4-2	NA	NA	TRBJ2-3	TGTGCCAGCAGCCAAGATGCTCCCCAGGGACTTGGTACAGATACGCAGTATTTT	CASSQDAPQGLGTDTQYF
TRBV7-9	NA	NA	TRBJ1-5	TGTGCCAGCAGCTTAGAAGGGACTGTGAATCAGCCCCAGCATTTT	CASSLEGTVNQPQHF